The following is a TCR beta chain sequence with its context. It lacks a known antigen. No clone much larger than this one lies a single base away; base qualities are absent. The sample is drawn from a study of T cells in Graves' hyperthyroidism and ophthalmopathy (dated by TCRdb to between 2018 and 2021). For the study in its entirety: Peripheral blood samples were taken at the time of initial diagnosis, prior to any treatment. In addition, the study compared T-cell repertoires in thyroid tissue and in blood from roughly six Graves' hyperthyroidism patients. The approximately 100 discovery patients were randomly split 7:3 into training and test sets. A discovery cohort of fewer than 110 patients, 43 with Graves' ophthalmopathy and over 55 with stable Graves' hyperthyroidism, was used to find distinguishing TCR V-J signatures. The paper reports TCR Vbeta CDR3 sequencing of approximately 130 peripheral blood samples: under 45 ophthalmopathy, roughly 74 hyperthyroidism and some 17 progressor patients. After blood sampling, hyperthyroidism patients were treated with methimazole at a starting dose of 30 mg daily, and ophthalmopathy patients were treated with high-dose intravenous methylprednisolone. An independent validation cohort of 18 to 20 hyperthyroidism patients and 17 patients who later progressed to ophthalmopathy tested prospective prediction of ophthalmopathy.

Beyond this particular receptor, the publication reports: In cross-validation, a model built on a 13 V-J signature told ophthalmopathy apart from stable hyperthyroidism with over 85% sensitivity and roughly 81% specificity, and in testing the same model reached 80%/75%. In validation, the model predicted progression to ophthalmopathy a median of 6.5 months before onset, with roughly 70% sensitivity and 72.22% specificity. Sample size was not statistically predetermined, and investigators were not blinded to group allocation. Most expanded thyroid clonotypes (frequency above 0.001) were also detected in blood, suggesting blood repertoires may reflect thyroid immune responses.

The TCR beta CDR3 regions were amplified from RNA transcripts. The first round of RT-PCR for the TCR CDR3 was performed with the HTBI primer set and the Qiagen OneStep RT-PCR kit. Libraries were constructed in a second round of multiplex PCR, after which size selection and purification were performed. The libraries were sequenced on an Illumina HiSeq2000 using paired-end 100 bp reads. The paper's processing steps were these. SOAPnuke was used to process the raw data, removing reads that contained adapters or uncalled bases, had a mean Phred below 15, or lacked an exact match to the constant primer or identifier. High-quality paired reads were merged using COPE v1.2.5, and each unique nucleotide sequence was defined as a clonotype. Clonotypes were aligned to IMGT TRBV, TRBD and TRBJ reference segments using MiTCR v1.1. Analysis was restricted to V-J combinations with a frequency above 0.0001, which covered roughly 99% of repertoires. The TCS score was defined as F50 (clonal expansion) divided by E x V (chaos), with BLOSUM62-based TCRdist calculated between CDR3 peptides within each V-J. Welch's t-statistics and random forest reduced just over 500 V-J features to roughly 13, which were used in a naive Bayes classifier (R e1071). The public sequencing data were trimmed at Q25 with fastp and processed into clonotypes with MiXCR by TCRdb, which kept only in-frame beta chains. Every CDR3 protein is listed once, alongside the most common genes and DNA of its rows. For this entry, the V and J calls and clone size follow TCRdb and not the study's own pipeline. This sample holds about 340,000 distinct CDR3 sequences; roughly 20% were observed only once. The ten largest clones represent roughly 49% of the sample.

CDR1 and CDR2 are drawn from the germline V gene (reference sequence): DFQATT, SNEGSKA. Trimming at the junction amounts to 0 bases on V and 5 bases on J, and the germline ends lie 10 bases apart. Measured from the cysteine to the phenylalanine, the CDR3 is 13 residues long. Of the read, only the CDR3 DNA is kept; its 39 bases are in frame from base 1. Stable Graves' hyperthyroidism was defined as the absence of progression to ophthalmopathy over 18 months of follow-up. Hyperthyroidism patients were aged 18 to 65 years and newly diagnosed, with disease duration of less than 2 months. Patients with uncontrolled infections, other autoimmune diseases, pregnancy or lactation were excluded. Clinical symptoms, serum thyroxine and TRAb, thyroid ultrasound, and orbital computed tomography formed the basis for the diagnoses. Ficoll-Paque density gradient centrifugation was used to isolate PBMCs from 8.5 to 10 ml of fresh peripheral blood. Total RNA was extracted with Trizol reagent, and quality was checked on an Agilent 2100 Bioanalyzer.

This receptor chain uses TRBV20-1 and TRBJ2-5, and perhaps TRBD1 as D gene, on 5 matching bases. The sequencing sample was made of blood. The TCR originated in a woman aged 45 to 65 with Graves' hyperthyroidism. For the CDR3, the sequence is CSARDAGQETQYF. The nucleotides read TGCAGTGCTAGAGATGCAGGGCAGGAGACCCAGTACTTC.